The following is a T cell receptor (beta chain) sequence with its context. Assay used: immunoSEQ multiplex PCR; TCRdb lists only in-frame clones, some missing. The repertoire holds some 20,000 clones, approximately 90% seen once, with approximately 1.3% in the top ten. The V gene lost 5 bases and the J gene lost 4 bases, with 17 bases spanning the gap. CDR1 and CDR2 (germline): SEHNR, FQNEAQ (reference sequence). CDR3 length: 16 amino acids. The sample comes from a study of T cell changes during pregnancy in multiple sclerosis. The chain has TRBV7-9 and TRBJ2-2; weak D call: TRBD2 (7 bases). Sequenced material: CD4+ T cells from peripheral blood mononuclear cells, taken in the first trimester of pregnancy. This receptor was taken from a female donor in good health, enrolled as a control in a pregnancy study. The CDR3 DNA reads TGTGCCAGCAGCCCAGTAACGGGGGGCCTCACCGGGGAGCTGTTTTTT. This sequence encodes CASSPVTGGLTGELFF. Full variable domain (rest looked up from reference TRBV7-9 and TRBJ2-2): DTGVSQNPRHKITKRGQNVTFRCDPISEHNRLYWYRQTLGQGPEFLTYFQNEAQLEKSRLLSDRFSAERPKGSFSTLEIQRTEQGDSAMYLCASSPVTGGLTGELFFGEGSRLTVL.